A selection of T cell receptor beta chains follows, all from one sample in a study of identical twins. Each CDR3 protein gets one entry after TCRdb re-called the 5' RACE reads with MiXCR. The sample carries 200,000 to 300,000 distinct CDR3 sequences, approximately 7.8% recorded once. These data are also associated with another study on yellow fever vaccine responses in identical twins.

Material: CD8+ T cells sorted from blood. The origin of the receptors is a woman aged 18-29 years in good health. Both conserved end residues are part of each CDR3. A D gene is named only where the DNA matches it firmly. Clone size is not always given. Where it is, it says once, few, many or a class for expanded clones.

NA	NA	TRBV7-9	TRBJ2-5	TGTGCCAGCAGCTTAGCGCTCGCGGGGAAAGAGACCCAGTACTTC	CASSLALAGKETQYF
NA	NA	TRBV6-5	TRBJ2-2	TGTGCCAGCATGGGGTCCGGGGAGCTGTTTTTT	CASMGSGELFF
NA	TRBD1	TRBV20-1	TRBJ2-2	TGCAGTGCTGAGGGACAGGAGAACACCGGGGAGCTGTTTTTT	CSAEGQENTGELFF
many	TRBD1	TRBV20-1	TRBJ1-1	TGCAGTGCTAGTCCGGGACAGTACACTGAAGCTTTCTTT	CSASPGQYTEAFF
many	TRBD1	TRBV12-3/TRBV12-4	TRBJ2-3	TGTGCCAGCAGTCCCTTAGGGGGCTATGATACGCAGTATTTT	CASSPLGGYDTQYF
many	NA	TRBV7-8	TRBJ1-1	TGTGCCAGCAGCTTAGCGCTCGGCAGGGTGAACACTGAAGCTTTCTTT	CASSLALGRVNTEAFF
many	NA	TRBV12-3/TRBV12-4	TRBJ1-5	TGTGCCAGCAGTATAACGACATCCAACGCCGGAAGATATAGCAATCAGCCCCAGCATTTT	CASSITTSNAGRYSNQPQHF
NA	NA	TRBV10-3	TRBJ1-6	TGTGCCATCAGTGACGAGGGGACCTATAATTCACCCCTCCACTTT	CAISDEGTYNSPLHF
NA	TRBD1	TRBV4-1	TRBJ2-7	TGCGCCAGCAGCCAACCATGGAGCCCGATCTGGATTGGGGACAGCTCCTACGAGCAGTACTTC	CASSQPWSPIWIGDSSYEQYF
many	NA	TRBV7-9	TRBJ2-5	TGTGCCAGCAGCCTGGACAGCCAACAAGAGACCCAGTACTTC	CASSLDSQQETQYF
NA	NA	TRBV24-1	TRBJ2-3	TGTGCCACCAGTGACCCCGCGACGTACACGACAGATACGCAGTATTTT	CATSDPATYTTDTQYF
few	TRBD2	TRBV27	TRBJ2-3	TGTGCCAGCGCCCCTAGCGGGAGGGTAGATACGCAGTATTTT	CASAPSGRVDTQYF
many	TRBD2	TRBV12-3/TRBV12-4	TRBJ2-3	TGTGCCAGCAGTTCAAACCGGGACTACCTCACAGATACGCAGTATTTT	CASSSNRDYLTDTQYF
few	NA	TRBV27	TRBJ2-5	TGTGCCAGCAGTTTCCTGGGACCGCAAGAGACCCAGTACTTC	CASSFLGPQETQYF
NA	NA	TRBV28	TRBJ1-5	TGTGCCAGCAGTTTGATCGAAGGCAATCAGCCCCAGCATTTT	CASSLIEGNQPQHF
NA	TRBD2	TRBV7-9	TRBJ2-3	TGTGCCAGCAGCTCACGAGGGACTAGCGGGGAGGGAGATACGCAGTATTTT	CASSSRGTSGEGDTQYF
many	NA	TRBV4-1	TRBJ2-1	TGCGCCAGCAGCCAAGGGGGTATCTACAATGAGCAGTTCTTC	CASSQGGIYNEQFF
NA	NA	TRBV20-1	TRBJ2-3	TGCAGTGCTTACGTAGATACGCAGTATTTT	CSAYVDTQYF
few	NA	TRBV21-1	TRBJ2-7	TGTGCCAGCAGCAAAAGAACGGGATCCTACGAGCAGTACTTC	CASSKRTGSYEQYF